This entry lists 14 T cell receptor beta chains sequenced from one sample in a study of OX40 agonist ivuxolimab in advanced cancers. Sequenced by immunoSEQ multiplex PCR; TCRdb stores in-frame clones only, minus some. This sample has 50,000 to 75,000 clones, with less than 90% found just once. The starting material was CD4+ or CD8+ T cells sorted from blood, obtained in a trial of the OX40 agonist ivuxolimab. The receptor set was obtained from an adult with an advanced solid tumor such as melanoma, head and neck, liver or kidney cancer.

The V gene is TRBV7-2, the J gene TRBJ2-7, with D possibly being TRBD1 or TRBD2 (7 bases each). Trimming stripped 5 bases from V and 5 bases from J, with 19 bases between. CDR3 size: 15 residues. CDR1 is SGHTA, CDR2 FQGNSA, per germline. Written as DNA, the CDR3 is TGTGCCAGCAGCCAGGGGGGGGCAGTAATCCACGAGCAGTACTTC. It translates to CASSQGGAVIHEQYF.

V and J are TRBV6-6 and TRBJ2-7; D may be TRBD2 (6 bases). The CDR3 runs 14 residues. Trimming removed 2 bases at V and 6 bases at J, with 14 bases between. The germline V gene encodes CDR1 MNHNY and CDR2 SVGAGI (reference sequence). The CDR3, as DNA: TGTGCCAGCAGTTACGGGGGGACGGTTGGCGAGCAGTACTTC. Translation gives CASSYGGTVGEQYF.

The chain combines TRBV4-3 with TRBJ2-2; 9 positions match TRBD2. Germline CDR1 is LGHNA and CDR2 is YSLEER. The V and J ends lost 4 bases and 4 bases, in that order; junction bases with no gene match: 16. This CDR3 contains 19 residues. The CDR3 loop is CASSPQMWRGGSGTGELFF. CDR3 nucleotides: TGCGCCAGCAGCCCACAAATGTGGCGGGGGGGCTCGGGCACCGGGGAGCTGTTTTTT.

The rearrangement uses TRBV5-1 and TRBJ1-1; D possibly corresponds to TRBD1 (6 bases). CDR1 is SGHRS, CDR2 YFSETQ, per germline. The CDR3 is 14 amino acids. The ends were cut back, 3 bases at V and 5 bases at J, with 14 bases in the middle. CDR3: CASSSNRVGTEAFF. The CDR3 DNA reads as TGCGCCAGCAGCTCTAACAGGGTGGGAACTGAAGCTTTCTTT.

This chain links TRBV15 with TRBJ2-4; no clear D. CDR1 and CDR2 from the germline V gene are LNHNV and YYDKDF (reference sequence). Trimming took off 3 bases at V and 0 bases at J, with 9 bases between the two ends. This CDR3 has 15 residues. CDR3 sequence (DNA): TGTGCCACCAGCAGGACGGTACTAGCCAAAAACATTCAGTACTTC. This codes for CATSRTVLAKNIQYF.

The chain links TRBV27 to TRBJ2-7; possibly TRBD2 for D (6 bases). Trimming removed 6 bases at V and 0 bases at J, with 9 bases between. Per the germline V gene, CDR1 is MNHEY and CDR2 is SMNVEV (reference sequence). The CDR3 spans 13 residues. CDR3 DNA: TGTGCCAGCAGCCGACTAGGCTCCTACGAGCAGTACTTC. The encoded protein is CASSRLGSYEQYF.

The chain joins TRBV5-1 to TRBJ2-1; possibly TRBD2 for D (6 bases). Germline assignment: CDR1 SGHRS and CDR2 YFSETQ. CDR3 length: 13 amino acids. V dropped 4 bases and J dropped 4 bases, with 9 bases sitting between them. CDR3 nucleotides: TGCGCCAGCAGCGGGGACTTTTACAATGAGCAGTTCTTC. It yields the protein CASSGDFYNEQFF.

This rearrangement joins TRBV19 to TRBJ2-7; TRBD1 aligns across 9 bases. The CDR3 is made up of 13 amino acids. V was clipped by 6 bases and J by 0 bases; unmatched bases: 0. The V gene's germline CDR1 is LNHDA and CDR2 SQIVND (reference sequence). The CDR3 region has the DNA TGTGCCAGTAGGGACAGGGGCTCCTACGAGCAGTACTTC. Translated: CASRDRGSYEQYF.

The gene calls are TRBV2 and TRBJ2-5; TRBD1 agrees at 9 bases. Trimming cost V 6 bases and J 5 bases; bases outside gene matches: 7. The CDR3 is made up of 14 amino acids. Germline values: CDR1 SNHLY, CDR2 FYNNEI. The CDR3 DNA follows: TGTGCCAGCAGATTAGTACAGGGGGCCGAGACCCAGTACTTC. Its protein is CASRLVQGAETQYF. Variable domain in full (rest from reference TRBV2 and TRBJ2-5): EPEVTQTPSHQVTQMGQEVILRCVPISNHLYFYWYRQILGQKVEFLVSFYNNEISEKSEIFDDQFSVERPDGSNFTLKIRSTKLEDSAMYFCASRLVQGAETQYFGPGTRLLVL.

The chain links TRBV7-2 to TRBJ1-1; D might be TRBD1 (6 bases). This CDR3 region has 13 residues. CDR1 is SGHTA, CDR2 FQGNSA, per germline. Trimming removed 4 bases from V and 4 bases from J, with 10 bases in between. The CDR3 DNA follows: TGTGCCAGCAGCTATAGGGGGGGCACTGAAGCTTTCTTT. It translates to CASSYRGGTEAFF. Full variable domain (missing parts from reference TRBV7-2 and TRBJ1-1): GAGVSQSPSNKVTEKGKDVELRCDPISGHTALYWYRQSLGQGLEFLIYFQGNSAPDKSGLPSDRFSAERTGGSVSTLTIQRTQQEDSAVYLCASSYRGGTEAFFGQGTRLTVV.

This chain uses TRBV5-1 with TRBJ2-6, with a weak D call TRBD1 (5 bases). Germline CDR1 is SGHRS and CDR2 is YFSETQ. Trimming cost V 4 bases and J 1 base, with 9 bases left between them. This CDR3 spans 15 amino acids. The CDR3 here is CASSAQGSGANVLTF. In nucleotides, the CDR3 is TGCGCCAGCAGCGCTCAGGGATCTGGGGCCAACGTCCTGACTTTC.

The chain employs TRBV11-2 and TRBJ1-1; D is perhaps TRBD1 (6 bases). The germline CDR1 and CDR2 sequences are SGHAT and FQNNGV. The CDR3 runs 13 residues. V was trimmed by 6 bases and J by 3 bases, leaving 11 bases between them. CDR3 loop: CASSEGGYTEAFF. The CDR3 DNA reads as TGTGCCAGCAGTGAGGGGGGGTACACTGAAGCTTTCTTT.

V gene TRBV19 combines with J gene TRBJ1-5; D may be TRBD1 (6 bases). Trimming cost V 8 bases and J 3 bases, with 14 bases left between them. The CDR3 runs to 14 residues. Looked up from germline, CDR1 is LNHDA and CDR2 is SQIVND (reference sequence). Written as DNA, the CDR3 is TGTGCCAGTGGATACAGGGATGCCAATCAGCCCCAGCATTTT. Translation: CASGYRDANQPQHF.

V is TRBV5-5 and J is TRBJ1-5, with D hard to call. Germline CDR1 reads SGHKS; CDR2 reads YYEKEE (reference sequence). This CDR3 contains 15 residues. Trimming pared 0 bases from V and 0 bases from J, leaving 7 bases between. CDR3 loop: CASSLVFGSNQPQHF. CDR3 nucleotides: TGTGCCAGCAGCTTGGTATTTGGTAGCAATCAGCCCCAGCATTTT.